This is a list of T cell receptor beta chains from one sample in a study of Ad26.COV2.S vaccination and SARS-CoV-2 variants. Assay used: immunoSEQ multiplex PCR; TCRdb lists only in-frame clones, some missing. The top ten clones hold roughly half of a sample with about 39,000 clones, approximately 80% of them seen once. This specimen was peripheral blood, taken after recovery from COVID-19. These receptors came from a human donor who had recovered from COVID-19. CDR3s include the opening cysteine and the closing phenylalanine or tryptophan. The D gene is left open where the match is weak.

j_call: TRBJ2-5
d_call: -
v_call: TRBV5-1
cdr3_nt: TGCGCCAGCAGCTTCTTCCAAGAGACCCAGTACTTC
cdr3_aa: CASSFFQETQYF

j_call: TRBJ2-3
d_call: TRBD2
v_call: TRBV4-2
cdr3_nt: TGTGCCAGCAGCCTTTCTAGGGGAGCGGGAGTCGGAGCGGATACGCAGTATTTT
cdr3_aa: CASSLSRGAGVGADTQYF

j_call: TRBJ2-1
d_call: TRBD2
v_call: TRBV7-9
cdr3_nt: TGTGCCAGCAGCTTAATACTAGCGACCAATGAGCAGTTCTTC
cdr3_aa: CASSLILATNEQFF

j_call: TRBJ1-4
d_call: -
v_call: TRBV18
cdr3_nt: TGTGCCAGCTCCGGGCAGGGAGAGGAAAAACTGTTTTTT
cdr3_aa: CASSGQGEEKLFF

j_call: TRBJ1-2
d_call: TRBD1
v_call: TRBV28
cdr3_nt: TGTGCCAGCTCGAGACAGGGAAGGTATGGCTACACCTTC
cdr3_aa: CASSRQGRYGYTF

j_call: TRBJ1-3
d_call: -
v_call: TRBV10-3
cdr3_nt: TGTGCCATACGGGGGGGAAACACCATATATTTT
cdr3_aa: CAIRGGNTIYF

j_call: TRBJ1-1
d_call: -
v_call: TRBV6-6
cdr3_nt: TGTGCCAGCGGTACGGGGTACGAAGTTGGTGAAGCTTTCTTT
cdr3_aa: CASGTGYEVGEAFF

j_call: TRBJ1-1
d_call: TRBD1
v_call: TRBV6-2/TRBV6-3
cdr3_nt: TGTGCCAGCAGTCCAGCGGCGGGACAGCGGAACACTGAAGCTTTCTTT
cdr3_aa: CASSPAAGQRNTEAFF

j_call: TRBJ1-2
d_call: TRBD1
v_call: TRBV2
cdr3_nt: TGTGCCAGCAGTGAGGACAGGGAATTGGGGGGCTACACCTTC
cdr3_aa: CASSEDRELGGYTF

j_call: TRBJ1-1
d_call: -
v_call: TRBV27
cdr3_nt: TGTGCCAGCAAGGGGGGCACTGAAGCTTTCTTT
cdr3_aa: CASKGGTEAFF